This entry features one T cell receptor beta chain sequence. These data are taken from a study of CD8 T cells in Susac syndrome. From blood CD8+ and CD4+ T cells, TCR beta sequences were generated. V lost 1 base and J lost 5, with 11 bases in between. The CDR3 sequence is 15 residues long. Germline values: CDR1 SGHDN, CDR2 FVKESK. With random hexamers, reverse transcription was performed on about 0.5 to 1 ug of RNA. A single record per CDR3 protein comes from TCRdb applying MiXCR to the immunoSEQ multiplex PCR reads. Of about 300,000 distinct CDR3 sequences in the sample, 89% were seen once. J is TRBJ1-4 and V is TRBV14; a possible D gene is TRBD1 (5 bases). Material for sequencing was CD8+ T cells from PBMCs. This TCR was recovered from a human donor with multiple sclerosis. The chain's CDR3 is CASSQGVRANEKLFF. In DNA, the CDR3 is TGTGCCAGCAGCCAAGGTGTCAGGGCGAATGAAAAACTGTTTTTT.